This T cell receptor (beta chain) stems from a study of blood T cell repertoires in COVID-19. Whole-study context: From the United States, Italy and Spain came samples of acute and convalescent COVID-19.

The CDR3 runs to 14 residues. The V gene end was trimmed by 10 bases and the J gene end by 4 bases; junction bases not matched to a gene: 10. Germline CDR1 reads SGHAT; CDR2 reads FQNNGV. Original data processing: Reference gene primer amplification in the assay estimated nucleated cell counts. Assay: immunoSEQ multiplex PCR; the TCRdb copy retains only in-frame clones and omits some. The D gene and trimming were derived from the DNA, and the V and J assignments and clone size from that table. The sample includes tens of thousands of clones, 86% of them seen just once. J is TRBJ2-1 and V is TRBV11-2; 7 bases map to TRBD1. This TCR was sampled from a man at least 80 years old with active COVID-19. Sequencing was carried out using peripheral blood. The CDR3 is CATLHRGAYNEQFF. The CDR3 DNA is TGTGCCACCCTGCACAGGGGCGCGTACAATGAGCAGTTCTTC.